Listed below are T cell receptor beta chains from one sample, sequenced in a study of T cell repertoires in cytomegalovirus infection. Each CDR3 protein is one row after TCRdb ran MiXCR on the reads. The sample shows about 920,000 distinct CDR3 sequences, around 29% of them seen only once. Which antigens these TCRs recognize remains unknown. The source material was cultured CD8+ T cells from PBMCs, sampled from culture after CMV antigen stimulation. Receptors originate from a human donor in good health (CMV status not recorded). Some clones in this sample may be carry-over from other donors' samples. The CDR3 runs from the conserved cysteine through the conserved F or W. D genes are given only for firm matches. The size of a clone is reported for some rows only, either as once, few or many, or as a class for expanded clones.

j_call clone_size d_call v_call cdr3_aa cdr3_nt
TRBJ1-2 - - TRBV2 CASRGGVSAF TGTGCCAGCAGGGGGGGGGTTTCCGCCTTC
TRBJ1-6 - - TRBV7-8 CVSSLGSPLHF TGTGTCAGCAGCTTAGGCTCACCCCTCCACTTT
TRBJ2-5 few TRBD2 TRBV5-4 CASSYGAYVSGGARETQYF TGTGCCAGCAGCTATGGGGCCTACGTTAGCGGGGGGGCCCGGGAGACCCAGTACTTC
TRBJ1-3 - - TRBV6-6 CASSYSPRESGNTIYF TGTGCCAGCAGTTACTCTCCCAGGGAGAGCGGAAACACCATATATTTT
TRBJ2-7 - - TRBV6-1 CASSYPDRPNEQYF TGTGCCAGCAGTTACCCGGACAGACCCAACGAGCAGTACTTC
TRBJ1-1 - - TRBV19 CASSSRDWGEAFF TGTGCCAGTAGTTCCCGGGACTGGGGGGAAGCTTTCTTT
TRBJ2-1 many - TRBV7-8 CASSTRYNEQFF TGTGCCAGCAGCACACGTTACAATGAGCAGTTCTTC
TRBJ2-3 - TRBD2 TRBV7-6 CASSFRRDLAGTRDTQYF TGTGCCAGCAGCTTTAGAAGGGATCTAGCGGGGACTCGGGATACGCAGTATTTT
TRBJ1-2 few - TRBV11-2 CASSLARELTF TGTGCCAGCAGCTTAGCCAGGGAACTAACCTTC
TRBJ2-1 - - TRBV6-1 CASSPYPTASSYNEQFF TGTGCCAGCAGTCCCTACCCCACGGCCAGCTCCTACAATGAGCAGTTCTTC
TRBJ2-1 few TRBD2 TRBV12-3/TRBV12-4 CASNPSGGLTYNEQFF TGTGCCAGCAACCCTAGCGGGGGGCTTACCTACAATGAGCAGTTCTTC
TRBJ2-5 many - TRBV7-6 CASSLMYRVPYEETQYF TGTGCCAGCAGCTTAATGTACAGGGTTCCCTATGAAGAGACCCAGTACTTC
TRBJ1-2 - - TRBV27 CASSLSPRQAGYGYTF TGTGCCAGCAGTTTATCGCCCCGACAGGCCGGGTATGGCTACACCTTC
TRBJ1-6 once TRBD1 TRBV2 CASSGTGQAGNSPLHF TGTGCCAGCAGTGGGACAGGGCAGGCGGGAAATTCACCCCTCCACTTT
TRBJ2-1 - - TRBV5-6 CASSLGVIQGGDNEQFF TGTGCCAGCAGCTTGGGGGTTATACAGGGGGGGGACAATGAGCAGTTCTTC
TRBJ1-1 few - TRBV7-9 CASRGINNAEAFF TGTGCCAGCAGAGGGATAAACAACGCTGAAGCTTTCTTT
TRBJ2-4 few - TRBV28 CASSLRGAKNIQYF TGTGCCAGCAGTTTACGGGGGGCCAAAAACATTCAGTACTTC
TRBJ1-1 - - TRBV12-3/TRBV12-4 CASSLPGALAEAFF TGTGCCAGCAGTCTGCCGGGAGCCCTCGCTGAAGCTTTCTTT
TRBJ2-3 - TRBD2 TRBV7-3 CVSSPLAGRTDTQYF TGTGTCAGCAGCCCACTAGCGGGGCGCACAGATACGCAGTATTTT
TRBJ1-1 few - TRBV27 CASSPPGQEAFF TGTGCCAGCAGTCCACCGGGACAAGAAGCTTTCTTT
TRBJ2-7 - TRBD1 TRBV7-2 CAIYKGAYEQYF TGTGCCATTTACAAGGGGGCTTACGAGCAGTACTTC
TRBJ1-4 few - TRBV6-1 CASSPWGANEKLFF TGTGCCAGCAGCCCGTGGGGGGCTAATGAAAAACTGTTTTTT
TRBJ1-5 - - TRBV27 CASSFGGARNQPQHF TGTGCCAGCAGTTTCGGCGGGGCCCGCAATCAGCCCCAGCATTTT
TRBJ1-1 few - TRBV6-2/TRBV6-3 CASSPPDTEAFF TGTGCCAGCAGTCCCCCGGACACTGAAGCTTTCTTT
TRBJ2-3 - - TRBV7-8 CASRDGPSFTDTQYF TGTGCCAGCAGGGACGGCCCTAGCTTCACAGATACGCAGTATTTT
TRBJ2-5 many - TRBV7-8 CASRRGTRETQYF TGTGCCAGCAGAAGGGGGACGAGAGAGACCCAGTACTTC
TRBJ2-2 - - TRBV6-6 CASSYSVRAGGELFF TGTGCCAGCAGTTACTCGGTCAGGGCTGGAGGGGAGCTGTTTTTT
TRBJ1-1 - TRBD1 TRBV13 CASSSARQGEAFF TGTGCCAGCAGCTCTGCCAGACAGGGGGAAGCTTTCTTT
TRBJ2-1 few TRBD2 TRBV7-9 CASSPGTTSWEQFF TGTGCCAGCAGCCCCGGGACTACCTCTTGGGAGCAGTTCTTC
TRBJ1-1 - - TRBV7-2 CASSPLWGRRNTEAFF TGTGCCAGCAGCCCGCTTTGGGGGCGTCGGAACACTGAAGCTTTCTTT
TRBJ1-5 many - TRBV7-9 CASSLGVGLNQPQHF TGTGCCAGCAGCTTGGGGGTCGGCCTCAATCAGCCCCAGCATTTT
TRBJ1-5 - - TRBV4-3 CASSQVRQLGQPQHF TGCGCCAGCAGCCAAGTGAGACAGCTTGGGCAGCCCCAGCATTTT
TRBJ2-4 - - TRBV7-9 CASSSGTLNIQYF TGTGCCAGCAGCTCCGGGACACTAAACATTCAGTACTTC
TRBJ1-6 once TRBD1 TRBV19 CASSVTTGLRNSPLHF TGTGCCAGTAGTGTTACGACAGGGCTTCGGAATTCACCCCTCCACTTT
TRBJ1-2 - - TRBV12-3/TRBV12-4 CASSPLTGPSYGYTF TGTGCCAGCAGCCCACTGACAGGTCCAAGCTATGGCTACACCTTC
TRBJ1-5 few - TRBV12-5 CASAWRGFNQPQHF TGTGCTAGTGCCTGGAGAGGGTTCAATCAGCCCCAGCATTTT
TRBJ2-7 few TRBD2 TRBV20-1 CSARDRGGSSYEQYF TGCAGTGCTAGAGATCGGGGGGGTAGCTCCTACGAGCAGTACTTC
TRBJ1-2 once TRBD1 TRBV19 CASSSSTGGRDGYTF TGTGCCAGTAGTTCCTCCACAGGGGGAAGGGATGGCTACACCTTC
TRBJ1-1 few - TRBV27 CASSLKGPGEAFF TGTGCCAGCAGTTTGAAGGGCCCAGGTGAAGCTTTCTTT
TRBJ1-5 few - TRBV4-1 CASSRGSPGGNQPQHF TGCGCCAGCAGCAGAGGCAGTCCGGGTGGCAATCAGCCCCAGCATTTT
TRBJ2-1 few TRBD2 TRBV7-9 CASSLLAQQFF TGTGCCAGCAGCCTACTAGCGCAGCAGTTCTTC
TRBJ1-1 - - TRBV12-3/TRBV12-4 CASSFSGRNTEAFF TGTGCCAGCAGTTTCTCCGGCAGGAACACTGAAGCTTTCTTT
TRBJ2-3 - TRBD2 TRBV4-1 CASSQDWPAGVTDTQYF TGCGCCAGCAGCCAAGATTGGCCAGCGGGGGTAACAGATACGCAGTATTTT
TRBJ1-2 many TRBD1 TRBV6-1 CASTVYIRDRGGYTF TGTGCCAGCACCGTCTACATCCGGGACAGGGGTGGCTACACCTTC
TRBJ1-6 few TRBD1 TRBV2 CASLDRGNSPLHF TGTGCCAGCTTGGACAGGGGTAATTCACCCCTCCACTTT
TRBJ1-1 - - TRBV14 CASSPKWTLYTEAFF TGTGCCAGCAGCCCTAAATGGACACTCTACACTGAAGCTTTCTTT
TRBJ1-2 - - TRBV5-1 CASSLMGPSYGYTF TGCGCCAGCAGCTTGATGGGTCCAAGCTATGGCTACACCTTC
TRBJ1-2 - - TRBV10-3 CAIRIIVGGGDGYTF TGTGCCATCAGGATTATCGTCGGGGGGGGGGATGGCTACACCTTC
TRBJ1-2 once - TRBV29-1 CSVDTGDGYTF TGCAGCGTTGATACGGGGGATGGCTACACCTTC
TRBJ2-2 many TRBD2 TRBV7-2 CASSSRLSGGGTGELFF TGTGCCAGCAGCTCCAGACTTAGCGGGGGGGGGACCGGGGAGCTGTTTTTT
TRBJ2-3 - - TRBV19 CASSRRNTDTQYF TGTGCCAGTAGTAGGAGAAACACAGATACGCAGTATTTT
TRBJ2-4 - TRBD2 TRBV7-8 CASSLGGRVIQYF TGTGCCAGCAGCTTAGGAGGGAGGGTAATTCAGTACTTC
TRBJ1-4 - - TRBV19 CASRPPLWGEGEKLFF TGTGCCAGTAGACCGCCATTATGGGGTGAGGGTGAAAAACTGTTTTTT
TRBJ2-1 - TRBD1 TRBV20-1 CSARSRGQGSYNEQFF TGCAGTGCTAGAAGCAGGGGACAGGGCTCCTACAATGAGCAGTTCTTC
TRBJ2-1 - - TRBV5-6 CASSPIGFEQFF TGTGCCAGCAGCCCGATCGGGTTTGAGCAGTTCTTC
TRBJ1-2 - - TRBV4-1 CASSQGHTGGYGYTF TGCGCCAGCAGCCAAGGGCATACAGGAGGCTATGGCTACACCTTC
TRBJ2-1 few TRBD2 TRBV5-1 CASSYLAGGVNEQFF TGCGCCAGCAGCTACCTAGCGGGGGGGGTCAATGAGCAGTTCTTC